These 20 T cell receptor beta chains were sequenced from one sample in a study of human CD8 memory T cell subsets. UMI-labeled 5' RACE yielded the TCR beta libraries. With the 5' RACE reads reprocessed, TCRdb shows one record per CDR3 protein and no DNA. This sample's table reports about 4,400 distinct CDR3 sequences. Sequenced: CD8+ T cells from PBMCs. Receptors were obtained from a human donor in good health.

CDR3 amino acids: CASSQDIASPSYEQYF. V is TRBV4-2 and J is TRBJ2-7. CDR1 LGHNA and CDR2 YNFKEQ come from the germline V gene. The CDR3 sequence is 16 residues long.

The gene calls are TRBV7-9 and TRBJ2-5; there is no DNA to check the TCRdb D call of TRBD2. Germline V CDR1 and CDR2: SEHNR, FQNEAQ (reference sequence). The CDR3 sequence is 16 residues long. The CDR3: CASSLRLANLQETQYF.

Measured by frequency, this clonotype is large. The chain uses TRBV25-1 and TRBJ1-1; TCRdb's D call, TRBD1, is unchecked because there is no DNA. The length of the CDR3 is 13 residues. Per the germline V gene, CDR1 is MGHDK and CDR2 is SYGVNS. This CDR3 reads CASKEGGGTEAFF.

This clonotype registers medium-sized by frequency. The chain links TRBV7-9 to TRBJ2-3; TCRdb lists TRBD2, though no DNA is available to test this call. Germline lookup yields CDR1 SEHNR and CDR2 FQNEAQ (reference sequence). CDR3 length: 16 residues. Here the CDR3 reads CASSLAGLAFTDTQYF.

The chain combines TRBV20-1 with TRBJ1-6; TCRdb's D call of TRBD1 is untestable without DNA. The CDR3 is 14 residues long. From germline, CDR1 is DFQATT and CDR2 SNEGSKA (reference sequence). The CDR3 spells CSASSGHFNSPLHF.

The rearrangement uses TRBV28 and TRBJ2-5. The CDR3 spans 16 residues. CDR1 and CDR2 from the germline V gene are MDHEN and SYDVKM. CDR3 in amino acids: CASSDLGARYQETQYF.

The J gene is TRBJ2-7, the V gene TRBV20-1; no DNA is available, so the TRBD1 call from TCRdb remains unchecked. There are 13 residues in the CDR3. CDR1 is DFQATT and CDR2 is SNEGSKA in the germline V gene (reference sequence). The CDR3 is CSLPGQGDYEQYF.

The chain uses TRBV5-6 and TRBJ2-7; TCRdb's assignment of TRBD2 cannot be checked, as there is no DNA. Germline-derived CDR1 and CDR2 are SGHDT and YYEEEE. The length of the CDR3 is 15 residues. The CDR3 reads CASSSSPGLPYEQYF.

V gene TRBV5-6 combines with J gene TRBJ2-1; TCRdb returns TRBD2, unconfirmable since there is no DNA. In germline, CDR1 is SGHDT, CDR2 YYEEEE. The CDR3 contains 16 residues. CDR3 residues: CASSFYLTSGSNEQFF.

The chain has TRBV7-9 and TRBJ2-5; TCRdb outputs TRBD2, but without DNA this stays unchecked. Germline lookup yields CDR1 SEHNR and CDR2 FQNEAQ (reference sequence). This CDR3 contains 16 residues. CDR3 sequence: CASSSVRLGLSETQYF.

This clonotype shows up as medium-sized by frequency. The gene calls are TRBV20-1 and TRBJ2-1; TCRdb returns TRBD1, unconfirmable since there is no DNA. Germline CDR1 is DFQATT and CDR2 is SNEGSKA (reference sequence). CDR3 size: 15 residues. The CDR3: CSAPARDRGYNEQFF.

The rearrangement uses TRBV11-2 and TRBJ1-5; TCRdb selects TRBD1, and the lack of DNA leaves this call unchecked. CDR3 size: 18 residues. The germline V gene encodes CDR1 SGHAT and CDR2 FQNNGV. The CDR3 protein is CASSLGHLGVDSNQPQHF.

This chain links TRBV9 with TRBJ1-1. Per germline, CDR1 SGDLS and CDR2 YYNGEE. The CDR3 has 13 amino acids. The chain's CDR3 is CASGYGTSTKAFF.

This chain connects TRBV20-1 to TRBJ2-1; TCRdb returns TRBD2, unconfirmable since there is no DNA. Germline V CDR1 and CDR2: DFQATT, SNEGSKA (reference sequence). This CDR3 has 15 residues. The CDR3 sequence: CSATTGTSGYNEQFF.

V is TRBV11-2 and J is TRBJ2-1; TCRdb reports TRBD2, a call that lacks DNA to check it against. Germline CDR1 and CDR2: SGHAT and FQNNGV. This CDR3 is 14 amino acids long. CDR3 loop: CASSLLPSSNEQFF.

The chain is built from TRBV7-8 and TRBJ2-2. CDR1 SGHVS and CDR2 FQNEAQ come from the germline V gene. This CDR3 comprises 13 residues. The CDR3 sequence is CASSSFDTGELFF.

The chain carries TRBV20-1 and TRBJ2-1. The CDR3 runs 14 residues. Germline CDR1 is DFQATT and CDR2 is SNEGSKA (reference sequence). CDR3 region: CSAMNMGDYNEQFF.

The chain combines TRBV5-1 with TRBJ1-1; absent DNA, TCRdb's TRBD1 call cannot be checked. This CDR3 has 14 amino acids. Per the germline V gene, CDR1 is SGHRS and CDR2 is YFSETQ. CDR3 sequence reads: CASGQGRGNTEAFF. Full variable domain (outside the CDR3, taken from reference TRBV5-1 and TRBJ1-1): KAGVTQTPRYLIKTRGQQVTLSCSPISGHRSVSWYQQTPGQGLQFLFEYFSETQRNKGNFPGRFSGRQFSNSRSEMNVSTLELGDSALYLCASGQGRGNTEAFFGQGTRLTVV.

V and J are TRBV14 and TRBJ2-5; TCRdb outputs TRBD1, but without DNA this stays unchecked. CDR3 length: 16 amino acids. CDR1 is SGHDN and CDR2 is FVKESK in the germline V gene. The CDR3 spells CASSQNPPGTKETQYF.

The V gene is TRBV24-1, the J gene TRBJ2-1; TCRdb reports TRBD2, a call that lacks DNA to check it against. CDR1 is KGHDR and CDR2 is SFDVKD in the germline V gene. This CDR3 has 17 residues. The CDR3 protein is CATRPGTSGRAENEQFF.